Following are 21 T cell receptor beta chains from one sample sequenced in a study of cytomegalovirus exposure and HLA in healthy donors. Researchers ran the PCR with 60 Vbeta and 13 Jbeta primers. Profiling relied on immunoSEQ multiplex PCR, and the TCRdb table lists in-frame clones only, not all of them. The repertoire holds a few hundred thousand clones, with more than 65% as singletons. The sequencing input was PBMCs. These receptors originate from a woman aged 25 to 39 in good health and CMV-seronegative.

The chain combines TRBV30 with TRBJ1-1; D is possibly TRBD1 (6 bases). Germline-derived CDR1 and CDR2 are GTSNPN and SVGIG (reference sequence). The CDR3 runs 14 residues. V dropped 5 bases and J dropped 5 bases, with 18 bases sitting between them. DNA of the CDR3: TGTGCCTGGCGTCCCGGACAGCCCAAAACTGAAGCTTTCTTT. Translating it yields CAWRPGQPKTEAFF.

The table lists this clone with a few counts. The chain combines TRBV4-1 with TRBJ1-2; weak D call: TRBD1 (6 bases). CDR1 is MGHRA, CDR2 YSYEKL, per germline. The V end was cut by 3 bases, the J end by 5 bases, with 10 bases between. The CDR3 sequence is 13 residues long. This CDR3 reads CASSQIGQYGYTF. The CDR3 nucleotides are TGCGCCAGCAGCCAGATAGGACAGTATGGCTACACCTTC.

As regards this clone: Other DNA sequences within the sample encode an identical CDR3. The chain employs TRBV5-1 and TRBJ1-1, with D possibly TRBD1 on 5 matching bases. CDR1 is SGHRS, CDR2 YFSETQ, per germline. The germline V and J ends were trimmed by 1 base and 5 bases, with 9 bases remaining between them. This CDR3 contains 13 residues. CDR3 residues: CASSLRGGTEAFF. CDR3 in DNA: TGCGCCAGCAGCTTGAGGGGTGGAACTGAAGCTTTCTTT. The entire variable domain, with the rest obtained from reference TRBV5-1 and TRBJ1-1, is as follows: KAGVTQTPRYLIKTRGQQVTLSCSPISGHRSVSWYQQTPGQGLQFLFEYFSETQRNKGNFPGRFSGRQFSNSRSEMNVSTLELGDSALYLCASSLRGGTEAFFGQGTRLTVV.

V gene TRBV7-2 combines with J gene TRBJ2-1; 10 nucleotides match TRBD2. The CDR3 covers 16 residues. V lost 3 bases and J lost 9; bases outside the gene matches: 11. The germline V gene has CDR1 SGHTA and CDR2 FQGNSA. The DNA of the CDR3 is TGTGCCAGCAGCTTCGCCCTAGCGGGAGTAGGGAGTGAGCAGTTCTTC. Amino acid sequence: CASSFALAGVGSEQFF.

The V gene is TRBV9, the J gene TRBJ1-3, with unresolved D. Germline V lookup: CDR1 SGDLS, CDR2 YYNGEE. V shed 0 bases and J shed 2 bases, with 6 bases lying between them. The CDR3 loop spans 14 amino acids. CDR3 sequence (DNA): TGTGCCAGCAGCGTAGGAGGAACTGGAAACACCATATATTTT. Translation: CASSVGGTGNTIYF.

The chain joins TRBV9 to TRBJ2-7, with 9 bases fitting TRBD1. CDR3 size: 15 residues. The V gene's germline CDR1 is SGDLS and CDR2 YYNGEE. The trim removed 2 bases at V and 6 bases at J, leaving 9 bases unmatched. CDR3 protein: CASSVGRDRDLEQYF. Written as DNA, the CDR3 is TGTGCCAGCAGCGTGGGCCGGGACAGGGACCTCGAGCAGTACTTC.

This chain connects TRBV7-8 to TRBJ2-1, with a possible D match to TRBD2 (5 bases). Trimming took 4 bases from V and 0 from J, leaving 13 bases between them. The CDR3 is made up of 16 amino acids. CDR1 is SGHVS, CDR2 FQNEAQ, per germline. Here the CDR3 reads CASSSPKGASYNEQFF. CDR3 coding DNA: TGTGCCAGCAGCTCGCCGAAGGGAGCCTCCTACAATGAGCAGTTCTTC.

The V call is TRBV2, the J call TRBJ1-2; D might be TRBD1 (5 bases). The germline V gene encodes CDR1 SNHLY and CDR2 FYNNEI. The V end was cut by 8 bases, the J end by 3 bases, with 7 bases between. The CDR3 covers 11 residues. The CDR3 loop reads CASLTDYGYTF. For the CDR3, the DNA is TGTGCCAGCCTGACAGACTATGGCTACACCTTC.

The chain couples TRBV7-9 to TRBJ2-2; 12 nucleotides align to TRBD1. Losses at the gene ends were 6 bases for V and 6 bases for J; bases not matched to a gene: 5. The CDR3 length is 15 residues. Germline V gene lookup returns CDR1 SEHNR and CDR2 FQNEAQ (reference sequence). CDR3 nucleotides: TGTGCCAGCAGACGGGACAGGGGGCGGTCCGGGGAGCTGTTTTTT. This encodes CASRRDRGRSGELFF.

V is TRBV11-2 and J is TRBJ2-5; tentative D call: TRBD1 (5 bases). V lost 4 bases and J 5 bases, leaving 17 bases between the germline ends. This CDR3 is 15 amino acids long. The germline gives CDR1 SGHAT, CDR2 FQNNGV. The CDR3 DNA is TGTGCCAGCAGCTCCACGCAGGGCTTGGAGGAGACCCAGTACTTC. Translating gives CASSSTQGLEETQYF.

The CDR3 sequence is CAWTGVQTNEKLFF. The CDR3 DNA follows: TGTGCCTGGACAGGGGTCCAAACTAATGAAAAACTGTTTTTT. The chain joins TRBV30 to TRBJ1-4; D might be TRBD1 (6 bases). The CDR3 totals 14 residues. The ends were cut back, 4 bases at V and 1 base at J, with 10 bases in the middle. The germline V gene encodes CDR1 GTSNPN and CDR2 SVGIG (reference sequence).

This clone was observed a single time. This chain uses TRBV19 with TRBJ1-5; D is unclear. The germline V gene has CDR1 LNHDA and CDR2 SQIVND (reference sequence). V was pared by 9 bases and J by 1 base, with 13 bases between. The CDR3 sequence is 14 residues long. CDR3 sequence (DNA): TGTGCCAGCTCGGACGGCGGGAGCAATCAGCCCCAGCATTTT. Protein sequence: CASSDGGSNQPQHF.

The CDR3 region has the DNA TGTGCCAGCAGGGCTATGGGGCCCACGGAGCTGTTTTTT. Protein product: CASRAMGPTELFF. V and J are TRBV6-1 and TRBJ2-2; TRBD1 is a possible D gene (5 bases). The CDR3 runs 13 residues. Germline V CDR1 and CDR2: MNHNS, SASEGT. V dropped 6 bases and J dropped 10 bases, with 15 bases sitting between them.

V usage is TRBV30 and J usage is TRBJ1-5; perhaps TRBD1 as D (5 bases). The V gene's germline CDR1 is GTSNPN and CDR2 SVGIG (reference sequence). V gave up 0 bases and J gave up 4 bases, with 10 bases separating them. The length of the CDR3 is 14 residues. The CDR3 here is CAWSVRGGNQPQHF. The DNA of the CDR3 is TGTGCCTGGAGTGTACGGGGGGGTAATCAGCCCCAGCATTTT.

This chain links TRBV5-4 with TRBJ2-5; 7 bases agree with TRBD1. Looked up from germline, CDR1 is SGHNT and CDR2 is YYREEE (reference sequence). The CDR3 is 15 residues long. Trimming took 3 bases from V and 5 from J; bases not matched to a gene: 10. The CDR3 coding sequence is TGTGCCAGCAGCTCAGGGGGACCTCTCCGGGAGACCCAGTACTTC. Amino acids: CASSSGGPLRETQYF.

Comment on this clone: One end of the junction fails to match germline, which may point to a read error. This chain joins TRBV11-2 and TRBJ1-3; 7 nucleotides line up with TRBD1. There are 16 residues in the CDR3. Germline CDR1 is SGHAT and CDR2 is FQNNGV. CDR3: CASSLLSGQAFRTTYF. The CDR3 bases are TGTGCCAGCAGCTTACTCTCAGGACAGGCTTTTCGCACCACATATTTT.

This clone has just a few counts. This chain uses TRBV11-2 with TRBJ1-1; 12 nucleotides line up with TRBD1. V lost 8 bases and J lost 11; bases outside the gene matches: 6. In germline, CDR1 is SGHAT, CDR2 FQNNGV. CDR3 size: 12 residues. The CDR3, as DNA: TGTGCCAGCGCGGGACAGGGGGCGCGGGCTTTCTTT. Its protein is CASAGQGARAFF.

The gene calls are TRBV7-9 and TRBJ2-7; D remains unclear. This CDR3 is 15 amino acids long. Germline V lookup: CDR1 SEHNR, CDR2 FQNEAQ (reference sequence). Trimming took off 4 bases at V and 2 bases at J, with 15 bases between the two ends. This CDR3 reads CASSSSLGAAYEQYF. In DNA, the CDR3 is TGTGCCAGCAGCTCATCCCTAGGAGCAGCCTACGAGCAGTACTTC.

This sequence joins TRBV2 and TRBJ1-4; 8 bases are a match to TRBD1. Germline V gives CDR1 SNHLY, CDR2 FYNNEI. The V segment lost 8 bases and the J segment 7 bases; nucleotides outside the gene matches: 6. The CDR3 has 13 residues. The chain's CDR3 is CASRTGMGEKLFF. The CDR3 DNA sequence: TGTGCCAGCCGGACAGGGATGGGTGAAAAACTGTTTTTT.

This clone was seen only a few times. The genes are TRBV7-9 and TRBJ2-7, with 7 bases identical to TRBD1. The V gene's germline CDR1 is SEHNR and CDR2 FQNEAQ (reference sequence). The CDR3 has 13 residues. V gave up 1 base and J gave up 6 bases; unmatched junction bases: 3. This CDR3 reads CASSLGAGGEQYF. The CDR3 nucleotides read TGTGCCAGCAGCTTAGGGGCAGGGGGCGAGCAGTACTTC. The entire variable domain, with the rest obtained from reference TRBV7-9 and TRBJ2-7, is as follows: DTGVSQNPRHKITKRGQNVTFRCDPISEHNRLYWYRQTLGQGPEFLTYFQNEAQLEKSRLLSDRFSAERPKGSFSTLEIQRTEQGDSAMYLCASSLGAGGEQYFGPGTRLTVT.

The genes are TRBV6-4 and TRBJ1-3; tentatively, D is TRBD1 (5 bases). This CDR3 is 14 amino acids long. Germline CDR1 reads MRHNA; CDR2 reads SNTAGT. Trimming stripped 6 bases from V and 4 bases from J, with 13 bases between. CDR3 protein: CASSKDSAGNTIYF. Written as DNA, the CDR3 is TGTGCCAGCAGCAAAGACAGTGCCGGAAACACCATATATTTT.